These 23 T cell receptor beta chains originate from one sample sequenced in a study of blood T cells in healthy people across ages. The second PCR ran roughly 7 to 12 cycles with a sample-barcoded 5' primer and J-beta primers. TCRdb independently ran MiXCR on the 5' RACE reads; one entry per CDR3 protein. The sample has some 1.1 million distinct CDR3 sequences, under 40% seen once; the top ten hold around 13%. Sequenced: blood. These receptor sequences come from a man between 18 and 29 years old in good health.

This clonotype was picked up many times. V and J are TRBV7-2 and TRBJ2-3; D is unclear. The germline V and J ends were trimmed by 7 bases and 5 bases, with 7 bases remaining between them. CDR3 length: 11 amino acids. Germline lookup yields CDR1 SGHTA and CDR2 FQGNSA. CDR3 DNA sequence: TGTGCCAGCACCCTTGGAGATACGCAGTATTTT. This encodes CASTLGDTQYF.

This clonotype was observed at least ten times. The CDR3 spells CASSVGSSDTQYF. CDR3 coding DNA: TGTGCCAGCAGCGTAGGATCATCAGATACGCAGTATTTT. V gene TRBV9 combines with J gene TRBJ2-3; D remains ambiguous. This CDR3 region has 13 residues. V shed 0 bases and J shed 4 bases, with 6 bases lying between them. CDR1 and CDR2 from the germline V gene are SGDLS and YYNGEE.

The chain has TRBV7-2 and TRBJ1-4; D is ambiguous. Germline-derived CDR1 and CDR2 are SGHTA and FQGNSA. The CDR3 length is 17 residues. Trimming removed 1 base from V and 10 bases from J, with 22 bases in between. In DNA, the CDR3 is TGTGCCAGCAGCTTAGGAAAACCGGGGTCGGTAGGAGGAAAACTGTTTTTT. This sequence encodes CASSLGKPGSVGGKLFF.

This clonotype has only a few counts. As DNA, the CDR3 is TGTGCCAGCAGTTCGACTAGCGGGAACTACGAGCAGTACTTC. Protein sequence: CASSSTSGNYEQYF. The chain is built from TRBV7-2 and TRBJ2-7, with 11 bases identical to TRBD2. This CDR3 has 14 amino acids. The junction had 4 bases not matched to a gene; V was cut back by 6 bases and J by 3 bases. Germline loops: CDR1 SGHTA, CDR2 FQGNSA.

A few counts support this clonotype. V and J are TRBV4-3 and TRBJ2-7, with a tentative D call TRBD2 (6 bases). Germline assignment: CDR1 LGHNA and CDR2 YSLEER. The CDR3 is 15 amino acids. Deletions cut 1 base from V and 8 bases from J, with 18 bases between. CDR3 protein: CASSQGEGTLTQQYF. The CDR3, as DNA: TGCGCCAGCAGCCAAGGGGAAGGGACTCTTACGCAGCAGTACTTC.

This clonotype was counted between two and nine times. The genes are TRBV28 and TRBJ2-7, with D perhaps assigned TRBD1 or TRBD2 (5 bases each). The V end lost 4 bases, the J end lost 5 bases, and 21 bases lay between the germline ends. Per the germline V gene, CDR1 is MDHEN and CDR2 is SYDVKM. There are 16 residues in the CDR3. CDR3 coding DNA: TGTGCCAGCAGTTACTCCGAAGTTAGGGACCCCCACGAGCAGTACTTC. Translating gives CASSYSEVRDPHEQYF.

This chain links TRBV7-2 with TRBJ2-6; no reliable D call. Trimming removed 11 bases from V and 0 bases from J, with 11 bases in between. This CDR3 contains 14 residues. Germline values: CDR1 SGHTA, CDR2 FQGNSA. CDR3 region: CAGSGDSGANVLTF. The CDR3 coding sequence is TGTGCCGGCTCTGGGGACTCTGGGGCCAACGTCCTGACTTTC.

This chain links TRBV11-2 with TRBJ2-3; possibly TRBD1 for D (5 bases). Trimming took off 0 bases at V and 5 bases at J, with 24 bases between the two ends. The CDR3 contains 19 residues. The germline gives CDR1 SGHAT, CDR2 FQNNGV. The CDR3 here is CASSLEGRFRVSQLDTQYF. The CDR3 nucleotides are TGTGCCAGCAGCTTAGAAGGAAGGTTCAGGGTCTCCCAACTAGATACGCAGTATTTT.

The chain carries TRBV7-2 and TRBJ2-3; possibly TRBD1 for D (5 bases). Trimming removed 5 bases at V and 4 bases at J, with 13 bases between. This CDR3 spans 14 amino acids. Looked up from germline, CDR1 is SGHTA and CDR2 is FQGNSA. CDR3 in amino acids: CASSGHPGPDTQYF. The DNA of the CDR3 is TGTGCCAGCAGCGGCCATCCAGGGCCAGATACGCAGTATTTT.

The rearrangement uses TRBV14 and TRBJ2-3; D is perhaps TRBD1 or TRBD2 (5 bases each). CDR1 and CDR2 (germline): SGHDN, FVKESK. The ends were cut back, 1 base at V and 3 bases at J, with 14 bases in the middle. This CDR3 contains 16 residues. CDR3 in amino acids: CASSQVAGTGTDTQYF. Here the CDR3 DNA reads TGTGCCAGCAGCCAAGTCGCAGGGACGGGAACAGATACGCAGTATTTT.

The genes are TRBV21-1 and TRBJ2-7; TRBD1, the table's D call, lacks a check against the DNA. TRBV21-1 is classified as a pseudogene. The CDR3 is made up of 18 amino acids. The CDR3 DNA follows: TGTGCCAGCAGCGTCATTAAAGGGACCCCTCAAAGGGACTGCGAGCAGTACTTC. This translates into CASSVIKGTPQRDCEQYF.

This clonotype was picked up a small number of times. V usage is TRBV20-1 and J usage is TRBJ2-5; tentatively, D is TRBD1 or TRBD2 (5 bases each). Trimming removed 6 bases at V and 2 bases at J, with 19 bases between. Per germline, CDR1 DFQATT and CDR2 SNEGSKA (reference sequence). This CDR3 contains 15 residues. The CDR3 DNA reads TGCAGTGCCCTCGGGGCAGACTCCCTACAAGAGACCCAGTACTTC. This codes for CSALGADSLQETQYF.

The rearrangement links TRBV7-2 to TRBJ1-6, with unresolved D. This CDR3 has 13 amino acids. Germline V gene lookup returns CDR1 SGHTA and CDR2 FQGNSA. V lost 5 bases, J lost 5 bases, and 7 bases lay in between. The CDR3 DNA reads as TGTGCCAGCAGCGTAGACGATAATTCACCCCTCCACTTT. This gives the protein CASSVDDNSPLHF.

This chain joins TRBV6-5 and TRBJ1-5; the D gene is possibly TRBD1 (5 bases). Per germline, CDR1 MNHEY and CDR2 SVGAGI. The CDR3 runs 15 residues. The V and J ends lost 8 bases and 4 bases respectively, with 18 bases between them. The CDR3 protein is CASRRSRQGNQPQHF. The CDR3 region has the DNA TGTGCCAGCCGTCGGTCCCGGCAGGGTAATCAGCCCCAGCATTTT.

The chain employs TRBV4-3 and TRBJ2-2, with TRBD2 as a possible D gene (6 bases). With 0 bases removed from V and 0 bases from J, the gap between germline ends came to 14 bases. The CDR3 is 18 amino acids. Germline CDR1 reads LGHNA; CDR2 reads YSLEER. The CDR3 is CASSQDLTSTANTGELFF. Here the CDR3 DNA reads TGCGCCAGCAGCCAAGATTTAACTAGCACCGCGAACACCGGGGAGCTGTTTTTT.

The rearrangement uses TRBV20-1 and TRBJ2-3; 10 bases are shared with TRBD1. The V segment lost 5 bases and the J segment 2 bases; nucleotides outside the gene matches: 10. This CDR3 has 16 amino acids. Germline V gene data show CDR1 as DFQATT and CDR2 as SNEGSKA (reference sequence). CDR3 in amino acids: CSAGTRDRGSTDTQYF. Here the CDR3 DNA reads TGCAGTGCTGGGACCCGGGACAGGGGATCCACAGATACGCAGTATTTT.

V is TRBV20-1 and J is TRBJ1-4; D is unclear. Trimming removed 0 bases at V and 7 bases at J, with 3 bases between. The CDR3 has 11 amino acids. Germline V lookup: CDR1 DFQATT, CDR2 SNEGSKA (reference sequence). CDR3 sequence: CSARDPEKLFF. CDR3 DNA: TGCAGTGCTAGAGATCCTGAAAAACTGTTTTTT.

The chain carries TRBV6-5 and TRBJ2-1; 7 bases are a match to TRBD1. The J call may be mistaken, given a closer DNA end match to TRBJ2-7. Germline CDR1 and CDR2: MNHEY and SVGAGI. This CDR3 has 14 amino acids. The CDR3 spells CASRSGTVNNEQYF. In nucleotides, the CDR3 is TGTGCCAGCAGATCGGGGACAGTAAACAATGAGCAGTACTTC.

This clonotype turned up a few times. This rearrangement joins TRBV20-1 to TRBJ2-5; maybe TRBD1 (6 bases). Deletions cut 3 bases from V and 1 base from J, with 12 bases between. From germline, CDR1 is DFQATT and CDR2 SNEGSKA (reference sequence). The CDR3 runs to 14 residues. CDR3 coding DNA: TGCAGTGCTAGCGAGGGGGTAGGCCAAGAGACCCAGTACTTC. Its protein is CSASEGVGQETQYF.

This clonotype has just a few counts. V is TRBV9 and J is TRBJ1-4; no reliable D call. The V end lost 0 bases, the J end lost 0 bases, and 3 bases lay between the germline ends. Germline-derived CDR1 and CDR2 are SGDLS and YYNGEE. CDR3 length equals 14 residues. Here the CDR3 DNA reads TGTGCCAGCAGCGTAGCCGCAACTAATGAAAAACTGTTTTTT. It codes for CASSVAATNEKLFF.

This clonotype was seen just once. An end of the junction differs from the germline gene, which may be a read error. The chain couples TRBV6-2 or TRBV6-3 to TRBJ1-2, with D tentatively TRBD1 (6 bases). CDR1 MNHEY and CDR2 SVGEGT come from the germline V gene. The CDR3 has 14 amino acids. The CDR3: CAGSRDNLNYGYTF. The CDR3 nucleotides read TGTGCCGGCAGCCGGGACAACCTGAACTATGGCTACACCTTC.

The V call is TRBV4-3, the J call TRBJ1-1; 7 nucleotides align to TRBD1. The CDR3 is 15 amino acids. Germline trimming cut 2 bases from V and 3 bases from J; bases unmatched to any gene: 6. Germline V gene data show CDR1 as LGHNA and CDR2 as YSLEER. The CDR3 here is CASSQLQGRYTEAFF. In DNA form, the CDR3 reads TGCGCCAGCAGCCAACTACAGGGGAGATACACTGAAGCTTTCTTT.

The chain recombines TRBV9 with TRBJ2-1; D assignment may be TRBD1 or TRBD2 (6 bases each). CDR3 size: 15 residues. V was clipped by 0 bases and J by 8 bases, with 15 bases between them. Germline V gives CDR1 SGDLS, CDR2 YYNGEE. The CDR3 loop reads CASSVVRGGRDEQFF. The CDR3, as DNA: TGTGCCAGCAGCGTAGTCAGGGGAGGCCGCGATGAGCAGTTCTTC.